These 14 T cell receptor beta chains were all obtained from the same sample, sequenced in a study of Graves' ophthalmopathy and Graves' hyperthyroidism. Scientists amplified the TCR beta CDR3 regions from RNA transcripts. RT-PCR in the first round used HTBI primers; a second-round multiplex PCR followed. TCRdb re-called the multiplex PCR reads through MiXCR, storing one row per CDR3 protein. Seen here are hundreds of thousands of distinct CDR3 sequences, 21% observed once, and the top ten hold around 3.1%. Material for sequencing was peripheral blood. The receptor set was obtained from a woman younger than 35 with stable Graves' hyperthyroidism.

This clonotype was recorded at least ten times. V is TRBV20-1 and J is TRBJ1-2; D is uncertain. Germline values: CDR1 DFQATT, CDR2 SNEGSKA (reference sequence). Trimming left V 1 base short and J 2 bases short, with 5 bases between. This CDR3 is built from 12 residues. CDR3 nucleotides: TGCAGTGCTAGAGTAGTGAACTATGGCTACACCTTC. Translating it yields CSARVVNYGYTF.

The genes are TRBV7-9 and TRBJ1-1, with TRBD1 matching over 8 bases. Losses at the gene ends were 5 bases for V and 5 bases for J; bases not matched to a gene: 4. CDR3 length equals 13 residues. Per germline, CDR1 SEHNR and CDR2 FQNEAQ (reference sequence). Here the CDR3 DNA reads TGTGCCAGCAGCCAGCAGGGGGCAACTGAAGCTTTCTTT. Its translation: CASSQQGATEAFF.

This clonotype was counted between two and nine times. The chain is built from TRBV27 and TRBJ2-2, with a weak D call TRBD1 (5 bases). CDR3 length: 17 residues. V was cut by 8 bases and J by 2 bases, with 21 bases left in between. Germline values: CDR1 MNHEY, CDR2 SMNVEV (reference sequence). The CDR3 reads CASASFGHESNTGELFF. CDR3 nucleotide sequence: TGTGCCAGCGCCTCTTTTGGACACGAGTCTAACACCGGGGAGCTGTTTTTT.

V gene TRBV9 combines with J gene TRBJ2-5; D possibly corresponds to TRBD1 (5 bases). CDR1 and CDR2 from the germline V gene are SGDLS and YYNGEE. Trimming stripped 0 bases from V and 4 bases from J, with 10 bases between. CDR3 length: 14 residues. The CDR3 coding sequence is TGTGCCAGCAGCGTAGCCAGGACAACAGAGACCCAGTACTTC. Protein sequence: CASSVARTTETQYF.

This chain joins TRBV30 and TRBJ2-7, with 12 nucleotides matching TRBD1. CDR3 length equals 14 residues. Per the germline V gene, CDR1 is GTSNPN and CDR2 is SVGIG (reference sequence). The V gene end was trimmed by 2 bases and the J gene end by 5 bases; junction bases not matched to a gene: 4. The CDR3 DNA reads TGTGCCTGGAGTTTGGGACAGGGGGCTAACGAGCAGTACTTC. It translates to CAWSLGQGANEQYF.

As to this clonotype: One junction end does not reproduce the germline sequence, and a read error may be involved. The genes are TRBV5-5 and TRBJ1-5, with a weak D call TRBD1 (6 bases). Germline V lookup: CDR1 SGHKS, CDR2 YYEKEE (reference sequence). CDR3 length equals 16 residues. The CDR3 sequence: CASSSGTPNSNQPQRF. Written as DNA, the CDR3 is TGTGCCAGCAGCTCGGGGACACCGAATAGCAATCAGCCCCAGCGTTTT.

In this sample, this clonotype turned up many times. The chain links TRBV20-1 to TRBJ2-7, with 8 bases aligning to TRBD2. With 0 bases clipped from V and 7 bases from J, the junction kept 8 bases outside the gene matches. Germline values: CDR1 DFQATT, CDR2 SNEGSKA (reference sequence). This CDR3 spans 14 amino acids. The CDR3 sequence is CSARDQAGAREQYF. The CDR3 coding sequence is TGCAGTGCTAGAGATCAAGCGGGAGCTAGGGAGCAGTACTTC.

In its sample, this clonotype was seen many times. The chain uses TRBV27 and TRBJ1-2; D possibly corresponds to TRBD1 (5 bases). Trimming cost V 0 bases and J 8 bases, with 13 bases left between them. The CDR3 loop spans 14 amino acids. Germline V gene data show CDR1 as MNHEY and CDR2 as SMNVEV (reference sequence). This CDR3 is CASSLSGPGLGYTF. CDR3 nucleotide sequence: TGTGCCAGCAGTTTATCGGGGCCAGGGCTCGGCTACACCTTC.

This clonotype was seen many times. The rearrangement uses TRBV24-1 and TRBJ1-2; TRBD1 might be the D (5 bases). Trimming pared 5 bases from V and 6 bases from J, leaving 15 bases between. Germline loops: CDR1 KGHDR, CDR2 SFDVKD. CDR3 length: 14 residues. The CDR3 here is CATSGPGTGDGYTF. The CDR3 DNA follows: TGTGCCACCAGTGGCCCCGGGACGGGAGATGGCTACACCTTC.

This clonotype was seen many times. Relative to the germline gene, one junction end is altered; a read error may explain this. CDR3: CASSLDPYEQYF. As DNA, the CDR3 is TGTGCCAGCAGCTTAGATCCCTACGAGCAGTACTTC. The rearrangement joins TRBV12-3 or TRBV12-4 to TRBJ2-7; no clear D. CDR3 length: 12 residues.

This clonotype was observed many times. The rearrangement joins TRBV6-2 or TRBV6-3 to TRBJ2-6; D is uncertain. The CDR3 sequence is 14 residues long. V gave up 2 bases and J gave up 2 bases, with 4 bases separating them. Per the germline V gene, CDR1 is MNHEY and CDR2 is SVGEGT. Here the CDR3 reads CASSYVAGANVLTF. The DNA of the CDR3 is TGTGCCAGCAGTTACGTGGCTGGGGCCAACGTCCTGACTTTC.

This sequence joins TRBV6-2 or TRBV6-3 and TRBJ2-2; 12 bases line up with TRBD2. CDR1 and CDR2 from the germline V gene are MNHEY and SVGEGT. V shed 2 bases and J 4 bases; nucleotides not matched to a gene: 5. This CDR3 is built from 17 residues. DNA for the CDR3: TGTGCCAGCAGTTACACCGGGACTAGCGGGCCCACCGGGGAGCTGTTTTTT. Amino acid sequence: CASSYTGTSGPTGELFF.

This clonotype came up a few times. The chain couples TRBV6-2 or TRBV6-3 to TRBJ1-1, with TRBD1 matching 7 bases. The CDR3 is 19 amino acids. The V gene's germline CDR1 is MNHEY and CDR2 SVGEGT. V shed 0 bases, J shed 5 bases, and the junction held 18 bases outside the gene matches. The CDR3 here is CASSYSRWVSTGLLTEAFF. DNA of the CDR3: TGTGCCAGCAGTTACTCGAGATGGGTCTCGACAGGGTTGTTAACTGAAGCTTTCTTT.

Many counts were recorded for this clonotype. This rearrangement joins TRBV19 to TRBJ2-5; TRBD1 matches at 8 bases. Per the germline V gene, CDR1 is LNHDA and CDR2 is SQIVND (reference sequence). The CDR3 is 17 residues long. Trimming took 4 bases from V and 5 from J; bases not matched to a gene: 15. DNA for the CDR3: TGTGCCAGTAGTAGCCCGCCAGGGACAGGTCCCATGGAGACCCAGTACTTC. This codes for CASSSPPGTGPMETQYF.